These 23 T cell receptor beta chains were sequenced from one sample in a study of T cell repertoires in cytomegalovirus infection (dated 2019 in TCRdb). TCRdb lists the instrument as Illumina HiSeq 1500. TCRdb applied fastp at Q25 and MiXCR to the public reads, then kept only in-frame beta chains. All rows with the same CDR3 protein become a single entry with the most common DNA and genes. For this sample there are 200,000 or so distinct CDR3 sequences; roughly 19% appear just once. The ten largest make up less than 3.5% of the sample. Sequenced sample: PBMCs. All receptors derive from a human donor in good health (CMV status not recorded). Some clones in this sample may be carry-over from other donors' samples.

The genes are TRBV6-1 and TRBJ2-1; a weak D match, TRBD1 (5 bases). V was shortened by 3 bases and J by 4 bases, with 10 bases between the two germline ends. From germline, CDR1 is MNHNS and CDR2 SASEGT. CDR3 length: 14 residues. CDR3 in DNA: TGTGCCAGCAGTGATCCAGGGTCTTACAATGAGCAGTTCTTC. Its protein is CASSDPGSYNEQFF.

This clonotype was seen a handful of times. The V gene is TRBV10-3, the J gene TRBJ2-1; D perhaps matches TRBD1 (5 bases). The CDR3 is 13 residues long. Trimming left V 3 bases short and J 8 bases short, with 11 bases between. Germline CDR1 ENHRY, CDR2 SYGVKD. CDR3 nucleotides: TGTGCCATCAGTGATCAGGGCCGGGATGAGCAGTTCTTC. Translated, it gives CAISDQGRDEQFF.

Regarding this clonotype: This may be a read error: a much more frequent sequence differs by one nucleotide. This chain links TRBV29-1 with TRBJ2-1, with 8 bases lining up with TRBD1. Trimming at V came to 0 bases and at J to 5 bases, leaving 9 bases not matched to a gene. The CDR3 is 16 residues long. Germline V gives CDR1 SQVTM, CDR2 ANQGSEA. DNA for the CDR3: TGCAGCGTTGAAGATGTGGGACAGGCCCTGAACAATGAGCAGTTCTTC. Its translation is CSVEDVGQALNNEQFF.

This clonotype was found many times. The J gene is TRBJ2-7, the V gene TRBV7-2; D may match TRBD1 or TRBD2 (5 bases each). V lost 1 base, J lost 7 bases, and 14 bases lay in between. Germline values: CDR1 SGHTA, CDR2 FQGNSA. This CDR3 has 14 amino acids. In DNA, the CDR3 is TGTGCCAGCAGCTTAGTGGGGGATGTCCTGGAGCAGTACTTC. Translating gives CASSLVGDVLEQYF.

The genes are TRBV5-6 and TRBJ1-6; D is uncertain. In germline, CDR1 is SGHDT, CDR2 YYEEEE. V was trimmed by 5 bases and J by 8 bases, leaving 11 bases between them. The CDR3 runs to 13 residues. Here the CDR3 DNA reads TGTGCCAGCAGGGCCGATCGAGATTCACCCCTCCACTTT. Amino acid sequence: CASRADRDSPLHF.

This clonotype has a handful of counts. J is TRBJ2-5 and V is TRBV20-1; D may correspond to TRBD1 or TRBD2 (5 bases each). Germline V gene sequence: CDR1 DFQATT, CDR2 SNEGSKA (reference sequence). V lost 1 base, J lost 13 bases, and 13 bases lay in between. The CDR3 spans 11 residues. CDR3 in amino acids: CSARGPGTSYF. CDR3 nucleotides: TGCAGTGCTAGAGGGCCCGGGACGTCGTACTTC.

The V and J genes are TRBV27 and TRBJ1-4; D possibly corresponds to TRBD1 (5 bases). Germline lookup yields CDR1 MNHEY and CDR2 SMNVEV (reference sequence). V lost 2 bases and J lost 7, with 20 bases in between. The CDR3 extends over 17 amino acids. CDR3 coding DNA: TGTGCCAGCAGTTTAACCGGGGCCACAGATTCCGGTGAAAAACTGTTTTTT. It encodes CASSLTGATDSGEKLFF.

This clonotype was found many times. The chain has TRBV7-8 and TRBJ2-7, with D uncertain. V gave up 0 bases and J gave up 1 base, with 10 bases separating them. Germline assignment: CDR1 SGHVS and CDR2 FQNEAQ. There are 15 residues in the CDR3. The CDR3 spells CASSLAERVSYEQYF. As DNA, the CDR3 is TGTGCCAGCAGCTTAGCGGAACGGGTATCCTACGAGCAGTACTTC.

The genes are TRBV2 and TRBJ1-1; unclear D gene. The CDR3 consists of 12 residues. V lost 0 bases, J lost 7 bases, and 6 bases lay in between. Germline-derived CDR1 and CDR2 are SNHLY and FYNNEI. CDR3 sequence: CASSEALFEAFF. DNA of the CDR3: TGTGCCAGCAGTGAAGCGCTTTTTGAAGCTTTCTTT.

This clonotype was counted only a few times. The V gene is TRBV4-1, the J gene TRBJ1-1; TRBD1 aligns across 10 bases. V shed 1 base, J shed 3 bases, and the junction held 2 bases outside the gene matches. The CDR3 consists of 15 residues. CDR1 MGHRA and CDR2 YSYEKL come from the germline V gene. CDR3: CASSQGGTGDTEAFF. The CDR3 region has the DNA TGCGCCAGCAGCCAAGGGGGGACAGGGGACACTGAAGCTTTCTTT.

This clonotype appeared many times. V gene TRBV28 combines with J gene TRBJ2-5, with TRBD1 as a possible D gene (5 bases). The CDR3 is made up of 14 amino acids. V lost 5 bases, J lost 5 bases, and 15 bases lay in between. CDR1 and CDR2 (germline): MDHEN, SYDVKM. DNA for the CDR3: TGTGCCAGCAGTAAACCCGCAGGGTTTGAGACCCAGTACTTC. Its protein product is CASSKPAGFETQYF.

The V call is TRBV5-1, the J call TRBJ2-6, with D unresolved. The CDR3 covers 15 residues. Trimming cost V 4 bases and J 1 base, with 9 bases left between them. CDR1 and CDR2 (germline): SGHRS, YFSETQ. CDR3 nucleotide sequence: TGCGCCAGCAGCCAGTCGGTTTCTGGGGCCAACGTCCTGACTTTC. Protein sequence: CASSQSVSGANVLTF.

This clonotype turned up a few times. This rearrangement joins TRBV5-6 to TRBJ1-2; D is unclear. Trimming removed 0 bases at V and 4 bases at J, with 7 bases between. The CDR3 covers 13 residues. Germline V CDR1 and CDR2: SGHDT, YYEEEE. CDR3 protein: CASSLEGTYGYTF. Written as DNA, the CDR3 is TGTGCCAGCAGCTTGGAGGGTACCTATGGCTACACCTTC.

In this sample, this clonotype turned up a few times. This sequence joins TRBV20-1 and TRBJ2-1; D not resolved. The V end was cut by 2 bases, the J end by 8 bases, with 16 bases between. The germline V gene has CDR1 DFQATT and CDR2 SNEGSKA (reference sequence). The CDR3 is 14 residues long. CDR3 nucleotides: TGCAGTGCTAGAACGCTCCAGGCTTCGGATGAGCAGTTCTTC. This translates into CSARTLQASDEQFF.

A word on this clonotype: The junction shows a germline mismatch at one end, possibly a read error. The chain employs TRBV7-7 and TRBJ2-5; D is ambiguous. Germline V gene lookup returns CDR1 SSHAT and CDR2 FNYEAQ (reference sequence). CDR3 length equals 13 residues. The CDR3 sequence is CASSQSFQETQYF. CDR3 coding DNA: TGTGCTAGCAGCCAATCCTTCCAAGAGACCCAGTACTTC.

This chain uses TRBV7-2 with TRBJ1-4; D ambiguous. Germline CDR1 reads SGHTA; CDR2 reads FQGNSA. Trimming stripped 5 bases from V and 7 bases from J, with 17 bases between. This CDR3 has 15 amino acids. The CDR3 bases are TGTGCCAGCAGCCCCGAGGGCCGGGGTGCTGAAAAACTGTTTTTT. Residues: CASSPEGRGAEKLFF.

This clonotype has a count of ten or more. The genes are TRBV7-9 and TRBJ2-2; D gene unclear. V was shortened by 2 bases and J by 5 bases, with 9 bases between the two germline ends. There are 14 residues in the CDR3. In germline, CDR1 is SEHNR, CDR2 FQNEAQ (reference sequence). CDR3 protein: CASSLKGRTGELFF. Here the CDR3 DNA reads TGTGCCAGCAGCTTAAAAGGCAGAACCGGGGAGCTGTTTTTT.

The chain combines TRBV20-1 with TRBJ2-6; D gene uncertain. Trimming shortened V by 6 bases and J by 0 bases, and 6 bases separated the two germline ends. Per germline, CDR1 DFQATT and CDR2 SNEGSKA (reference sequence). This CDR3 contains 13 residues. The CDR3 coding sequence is TGCAGTGCATCACCCTCTGGGGCCAACGTCCTGACTTTC. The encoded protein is CSASPSGANVLTF.

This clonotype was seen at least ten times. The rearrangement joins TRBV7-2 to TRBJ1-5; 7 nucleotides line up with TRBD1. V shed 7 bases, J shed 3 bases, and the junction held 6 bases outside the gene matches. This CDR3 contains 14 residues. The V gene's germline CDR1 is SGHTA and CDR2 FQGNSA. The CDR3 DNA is TGTGCCAGCACCCGGGACAGTGTCAATCAGCCCCAGCATTTT. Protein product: CASTRDSVNQPQHF.

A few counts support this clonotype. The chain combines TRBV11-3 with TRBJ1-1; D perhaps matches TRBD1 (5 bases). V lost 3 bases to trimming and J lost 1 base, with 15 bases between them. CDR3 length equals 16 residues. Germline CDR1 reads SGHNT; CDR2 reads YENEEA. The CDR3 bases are TGTGCCAGCAGCTTCGCGTCTGGGGCGCCGAACACTGAAGCTTTCTTT. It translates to CASSFASGAPNTEAFF.

DNA for the CDR3: TGTGCCAGCTCCGCCGGCGTGGGAGGTGACGAGCAGTACTTC. Its protein product is CASSAGVGGDEQYF. V usage is TRBV12-3 or TRBV12-4 and J usage is TRBJ2-7; D is possibly TRBD2 (6 bases). Between the trimmed V and J ends, which lost 8 bases and 5 bases, there was a span of 19 bases. The CDR3 contains 14 residues.

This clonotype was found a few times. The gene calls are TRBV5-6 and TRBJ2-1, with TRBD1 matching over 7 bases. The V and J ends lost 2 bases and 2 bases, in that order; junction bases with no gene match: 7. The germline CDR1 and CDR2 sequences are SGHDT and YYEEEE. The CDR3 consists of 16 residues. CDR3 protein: CASSLSTGDTYNEQFF. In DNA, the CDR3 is TGTGCCAGCAGCTTATCTACAGGGGATACCTACAATGAGCAGTTCTTC.

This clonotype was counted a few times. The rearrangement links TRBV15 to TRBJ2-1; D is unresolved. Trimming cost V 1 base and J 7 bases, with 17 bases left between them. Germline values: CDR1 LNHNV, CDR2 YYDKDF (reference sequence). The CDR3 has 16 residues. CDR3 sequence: CATSRAGETVPNEQFF. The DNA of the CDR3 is TGTGCCACCAGCAGAGCCGGTGAAACAGTACCTAATGAGCAGTTCTTC.